This record looks at one TCR beta chain sequence and its context. Antigen: not known. These donors were members of the roughly 110-subject validation cohort, a group separate from the roughly 700-subject first cohort. Clones were sequenced by immunoSEQ multiplex PCR, and TCRdb holds only the in-frame ones, with some missing. The sample holds about 200,000 clones, 65% to 90% seen once. Germline lookup yields CDR1 SGDLS and CDR2 YYNGEE. This CDR3 has 15 amino acids. V was clipped by 4 bases and J by 1 base; unmatched bases: 5. These data are taken from a study of cytomegalovirus exposure and HLA in healthy donors. Study conclusions and caveats: Most TCR sequences were seen very rarely across donors, but some public TCRs occurred in many. The authors confirmed in vitro that three CMV-associated chains were specific for CMV antigens. A list of 150 or so TCR beta chains associated with cytomegalovirus was given.

V usage is TRBV9 and J usage is TRBJ1-1; 9 nucleotides line up with TRBD1. Sequencing was performed on PBMCs. The TCR originated in a woman under 40 in good health and CMV-seropositive. This chain's CDR3 is CASSPRQGENTEAFF. CDR3 DNA sequence: TGTGCCAGCAGCCCGAGACAGGGGGAGAACACTGAAGCTTTCTTT.